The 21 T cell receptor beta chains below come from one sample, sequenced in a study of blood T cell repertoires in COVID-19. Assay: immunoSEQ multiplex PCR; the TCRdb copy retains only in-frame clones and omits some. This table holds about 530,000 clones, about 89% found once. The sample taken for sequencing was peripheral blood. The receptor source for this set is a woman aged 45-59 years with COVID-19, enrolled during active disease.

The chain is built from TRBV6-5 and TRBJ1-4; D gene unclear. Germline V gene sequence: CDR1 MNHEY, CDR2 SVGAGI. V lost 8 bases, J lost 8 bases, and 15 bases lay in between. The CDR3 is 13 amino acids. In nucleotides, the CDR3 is TGTGCCAGCCGCATGAGAGGAGTCGAAAAACTGTTTTTT. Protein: CASRMRGVEKLFF.

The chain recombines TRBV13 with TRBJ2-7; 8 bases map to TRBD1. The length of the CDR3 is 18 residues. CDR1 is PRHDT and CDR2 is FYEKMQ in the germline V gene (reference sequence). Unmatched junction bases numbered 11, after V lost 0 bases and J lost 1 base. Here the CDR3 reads CASSLGWYKGQDSYEQYF. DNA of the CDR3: TGTGCCAGCAGCTTAGGTTGGTATAAGGGACAGGATTCCTACGAGCAGTACTTC.

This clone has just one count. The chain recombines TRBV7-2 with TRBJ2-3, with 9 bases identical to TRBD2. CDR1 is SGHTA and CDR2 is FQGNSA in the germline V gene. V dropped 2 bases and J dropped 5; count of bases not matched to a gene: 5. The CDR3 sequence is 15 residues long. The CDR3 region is CASSLLAGGVDTQYF. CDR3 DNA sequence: TGTGCCAGCAGCTTATTGGCGGGGGGGGTAGATACGCAGTATTTT.

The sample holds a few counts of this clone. DNA for the CDR3: TGTGCCAGCTCACCATCTTCAGGGGATGAAGCTTTCTTT. This codes for CASSPSSGDEAFF. The chain uses TRBV18 and TRBJ1-1; a weak D match, TRBD1 (6 bases). Germline V lookup: CDR1 KGHSH, CDR2 LQKENI. CDR3 length equals 13 residues. Trimming removed 2 bases at V and 7 bases at J, with 11 bases between.

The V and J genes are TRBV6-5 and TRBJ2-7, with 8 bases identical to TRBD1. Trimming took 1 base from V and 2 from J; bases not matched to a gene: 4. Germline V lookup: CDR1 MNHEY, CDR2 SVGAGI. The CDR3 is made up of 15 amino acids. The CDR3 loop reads CASSYFGTGAYEQYF. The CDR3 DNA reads TGTGCCAGCAGTTACTTCGGGACAGGTGCCTACGAGCAGTACTTC.

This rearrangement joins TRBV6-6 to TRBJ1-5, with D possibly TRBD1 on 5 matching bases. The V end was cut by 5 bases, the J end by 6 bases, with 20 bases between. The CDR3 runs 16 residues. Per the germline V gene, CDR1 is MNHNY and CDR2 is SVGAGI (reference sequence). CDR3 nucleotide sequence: TGTGCCAGCAGTCCAACCCGGGTAGGGGATAGTCAGCCCCAGCATTTT. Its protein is CASSPTRVGDSQPQHF.

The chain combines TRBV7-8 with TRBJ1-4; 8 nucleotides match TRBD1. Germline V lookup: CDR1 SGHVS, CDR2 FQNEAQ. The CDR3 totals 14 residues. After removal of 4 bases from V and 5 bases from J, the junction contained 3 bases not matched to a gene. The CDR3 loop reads CASSSRTGNEKLFF. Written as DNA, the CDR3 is TGTGCCAGCAGCTCCCGGACAGGGAATGAAAAACTGTTTTTT.

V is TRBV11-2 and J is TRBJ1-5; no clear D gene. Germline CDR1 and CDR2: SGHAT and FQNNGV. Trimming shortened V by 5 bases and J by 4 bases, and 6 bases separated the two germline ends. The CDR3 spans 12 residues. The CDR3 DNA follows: TGTGCCAGCAGCCCTATTAATCAGCCCCAGCATTTT. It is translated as CASSPINQPQHF.

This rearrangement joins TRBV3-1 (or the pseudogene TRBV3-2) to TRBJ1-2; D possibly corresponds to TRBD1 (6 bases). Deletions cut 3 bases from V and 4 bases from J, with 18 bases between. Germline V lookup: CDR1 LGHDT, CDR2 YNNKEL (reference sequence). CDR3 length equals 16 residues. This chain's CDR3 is CASSHFDRRFFYGYTF. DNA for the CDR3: TGTGCCAGCAGCCATTTCGACAGGCGTTTCTTCTATGGCTACACCTTC.

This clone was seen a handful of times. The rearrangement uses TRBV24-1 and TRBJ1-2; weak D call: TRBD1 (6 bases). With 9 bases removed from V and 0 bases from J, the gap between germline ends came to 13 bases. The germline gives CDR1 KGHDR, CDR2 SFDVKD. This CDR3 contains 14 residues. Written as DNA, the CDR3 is TGTGCCACCGGACAGTCAGGGTCTAACTATGGCTACACCTTC. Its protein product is CATGQSGSNYGYTF.

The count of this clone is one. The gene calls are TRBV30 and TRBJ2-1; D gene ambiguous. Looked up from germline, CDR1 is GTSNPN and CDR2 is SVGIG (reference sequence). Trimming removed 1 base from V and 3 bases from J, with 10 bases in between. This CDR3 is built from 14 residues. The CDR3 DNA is TGTGCCTGGAGTGCGCCGTCGGGCTACAATGAGCAGTTCTTC. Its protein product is CAWSAPSGYNEQFF.

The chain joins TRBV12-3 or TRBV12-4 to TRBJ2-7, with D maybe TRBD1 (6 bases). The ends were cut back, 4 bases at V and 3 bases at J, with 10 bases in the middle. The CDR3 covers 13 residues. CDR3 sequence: CASSSQGLYEQYF. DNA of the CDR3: TGTGCCAGCAGTTCTCAGGGGCTCTACGAGCAGTACTTC.

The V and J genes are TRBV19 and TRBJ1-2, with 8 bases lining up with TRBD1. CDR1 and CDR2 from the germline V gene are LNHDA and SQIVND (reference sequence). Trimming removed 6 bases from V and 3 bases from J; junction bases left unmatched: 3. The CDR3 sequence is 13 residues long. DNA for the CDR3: TGTGCCAGTAGCGTGACAGGGGACTATGGCTACACCTTC. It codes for CASSVTGDYGYTF.

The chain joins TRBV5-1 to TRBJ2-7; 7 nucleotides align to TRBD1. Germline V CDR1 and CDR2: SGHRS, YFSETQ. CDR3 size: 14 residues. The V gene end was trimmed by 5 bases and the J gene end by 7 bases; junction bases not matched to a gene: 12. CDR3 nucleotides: TGCGCCAGCAGTCTCCGGGACAGACCTAGTGAGCAGTACTTC. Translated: CASSLRDRPSEQYF. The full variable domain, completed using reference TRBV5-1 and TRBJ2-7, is KAGVTQTPRYLIKTRGQQVTLSCSPISGHRSVSWYQQTPGQGLQFLFEYFSETQRNKGNFPGRFSGRQFSNSRSEMNVSTLELGDSALYLCASSLRDRPSEQYFGPGTRLTVT.

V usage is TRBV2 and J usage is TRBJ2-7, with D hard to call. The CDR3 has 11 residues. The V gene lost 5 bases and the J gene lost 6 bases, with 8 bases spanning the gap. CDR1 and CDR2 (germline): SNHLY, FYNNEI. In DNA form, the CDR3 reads TGTGCCAGCAGTCCGGGTGTCGAGCAGTACTTC. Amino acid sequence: CASSPGVEQYF.

In DNA, the CDR3 is TGTGCCAGCAGTGAGGTATGGGGCGGACGTGCGAACATTCAGTACTTC. Protein sequence: CASSEVWGGRANIQYF. The chain uses TRBV6-1 and TRBJ2-4, with D possibly TRBD1 on 5 matching bases. The CDR3 loop spans 16 amino acids. Germline V gene data show CDR1 as MNHNS and CDR2 as SASEGT. Trimming stripped 3 bases from V and 7 bases from J, with 19 bases between.

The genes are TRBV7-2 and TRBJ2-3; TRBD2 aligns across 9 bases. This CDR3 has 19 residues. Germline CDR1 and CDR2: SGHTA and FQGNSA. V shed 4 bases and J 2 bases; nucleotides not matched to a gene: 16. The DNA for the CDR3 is TGTGCCAGCAGCTCTCCCCTGCGGGGGGGCGGCTCATTCACAGATACGCAGTATTTT. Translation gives CASSSPLRGGGSFTDTQYF.

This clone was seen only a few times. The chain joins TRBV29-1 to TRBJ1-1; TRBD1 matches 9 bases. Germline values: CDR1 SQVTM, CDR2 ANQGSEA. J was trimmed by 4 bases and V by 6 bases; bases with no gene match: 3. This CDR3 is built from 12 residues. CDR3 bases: TGCAGCGTAGCGACAGGGGGCACTGAAGCTTTCTTT. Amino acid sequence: CSVATGGTEAFF.

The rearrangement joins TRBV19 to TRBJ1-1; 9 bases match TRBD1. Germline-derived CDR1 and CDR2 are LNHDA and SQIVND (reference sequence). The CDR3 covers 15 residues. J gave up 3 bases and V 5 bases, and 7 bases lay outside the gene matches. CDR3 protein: CASSAGDRAHTEAFF. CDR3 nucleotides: TGTGCCAGTAGTGCTGGGGACAGGGCTCACACTGAAGCTTTCTTT.

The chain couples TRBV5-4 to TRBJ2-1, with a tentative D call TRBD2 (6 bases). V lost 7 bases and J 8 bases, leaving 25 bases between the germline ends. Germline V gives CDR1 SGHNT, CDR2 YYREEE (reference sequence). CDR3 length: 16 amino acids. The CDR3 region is CASELGVPGDGDEQFF. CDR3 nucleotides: TGTGCCAGCGAGCTTGGGGTCCCGGGGGATGGAGATGAGCAGTTCTTC.

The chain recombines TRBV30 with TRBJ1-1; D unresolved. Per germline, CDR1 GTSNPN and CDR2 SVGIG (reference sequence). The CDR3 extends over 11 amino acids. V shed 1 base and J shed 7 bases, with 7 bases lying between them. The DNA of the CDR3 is TGTGCCTGGAGTGGATTCGGTGAAGCTTTCTTT. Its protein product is CAWSGFGEAFF.